This T cell receptor beta chain is drawn from a study of spatial heterogeneity in lung cancer. Overall study findings and caveats: In tumors, expanded intratumoral alpha and beta TCR counts tracked mutation counts.

As for time point: sample taken at primary tumor resection. One entry per CDR3 protein, called by TCRdb with MiXCR from the 5' RACE reads. The sample includes more than 10,000 distinct CDR3 sequences, roughly 4.6% of them seen just once. About this clonotype: What it recognizes is unknown.

This TCR derives from a male donor with early-stage non-small cell lung cancer. The material was lung tumor tissue, obtained at surgery.

CDR3 region: CASSSTRLLSSYEQYF. CDR3 nucleotides: TGTGCCAGCAGCTCTACTCGACTGCTGAGCTCCTACGAGCAGTACTTC. The rearrangement links TRBV7-2 to TRBJ2-7; no definite D call. With 4 bases removed from V and 0 bases from J, the gap between germline ends came to 16 bases. This CDR3 has 16 amino acids. Germline-derived CDR1 and CDR2 are SGHTA and FQGNSA.